This TCR beta chain comes out of a study of cytomegalovirus exposure and HLA in healthy donors. Points on this clone: Its antigen is unknown.

Each donor was healthy, and each was a bone marrow donor. Unrecorded immune exposures were likely, despite nominal health at sampling. Study-wide results and caveats: In a later analysis, at a false discovery rate of 0.05, 16,951 TCR beta sequences matched HLA alleles. Later, an analysis found that common viral pathogens appeared to be linked with several of the most significant clusters.

The V and J ends lost 3 bases and 4 bases respectively, with 6 bases between them. Germline V lookup: CDR1 SNHLY, CDR2 FYNNEI. The CDR3 has 12 amino acids. The PCR used 60 Vbeta and 13 Jbeta primers. Assay: immunoSEQ multiplex PCR; the TCRdb copy retains only in-frame clones and omits some. The sample includes roughly 180,000 clones, 84% of them seen just once. This clonotype was sampled from a young man in good health and CMV-seronegative. The chain joins TRBV2 to TRBJ1-1; D is undetermined. The sample taken for sequencing was PBMCs. The CDR3 sequence: CASSDGSTEAFF. In DNA form, the CDR3 reads TGTGCCAGCAGTGACGGGTCCACTGAAGCTTTCTTT.